In its sample, the clone carrying this T cell receptor (beta chain) was seen once. This specimen includes other DNA sequences encoding the same CDR3. The record originates from a study of blood T cell repertoires in COVID-19. In the study's own analysis: It was from reference gene primer amplification that nucleated cell counts were estimated. TCRdb keeps only in-frame clones here, not all; method: immunoSEQ multiplex PCR. V, J and clone size are those of that table, while D and trimming were read from the DNA. The top ten hold approximately 5.6% of the sample, which has about 180,000 clones, roughly 80% seen once. Membership in each cohort depended on participant-reported clinical history. The clonotype was recovered from a woman aged 40 to 49 with acute COVID-19. The source material was PBMCs or T cells enriched from blood (not recorded which).

CDR3 sequence (DNA): TGTGCCAGCAGTTCGCCGACTAGCGGAAGCACAGATACGCAGTATTTT. Translated: CASSSPTSGSTDTQYF. This chain uses TRBV28 with TRBJ2-3; 9 nucleotides align to TRBD2. Germline CDR1 MDHEN, CDR2 SYDVKM. The trim removed 4 bases at V and 0 bases at J, leaving 5 bases unmatched. This CDR3 comprises 16 residues.